Listed here is a single T cell receptor beta chain. Its binding antigen is unknown. It has no much larger one-base neighbor in the sample; base qualities were not kept. V drops 6 bases and J drops 8 bases, leaving 11 bases in between. The CDR3 has 12 amino acids, counting the end cysteine and phenylalanine. The entry retains the CDR3 DNA only, 36 bases that are in frame from base 1. The entry originates in a study of esophageal squamous cell carcinoma tumors (dated by TCRdb to the early 2020s). Turning to the overall study: Immuno relation high and low groups were defined by principal component analysis with K-means clustering applied to immunohistochemical T-cell and checkpoint marker values. The roughly 10 cases yielded roughly 1,700,000 total TCRalpha reads and 1,291,510 total TCRbeta reads, of which roughly 32,000 and 35,000, respectively, were unique. The purpose of the study was to evaluate TCR repertoire diversity and shared TCR repertoires of T cells in the tumor environment of esophageal squamous cell carcinoma. In Japan, some 53 patients with esophageal squamous cell carcinoma who were treated surgically made up the wider cohort, which included about 21 high and roughly 32 low immuno relation cases. TCR sequencing covered approximately 10 patients: five randomly selected high immuno relation cases and five background-matched low immuno relation cases.

The full study reports these points: Given the large variation in the TCRalphabeta repertoire, shared V|J recombination candidates may have been selected by chance. Because TCRalpha and TCRbeta chains were sequenced separately, chain pairing and the antigens recognized remained unknown. TCR repertoire analysis included only a few cases, and CDR3 clonotype-level investigation was not performed. No difference in total TCR repertoire counts was observed between groups, whereas significant repertoire counts were found to be higher in the high immuno relation group. Approximately 28 TRAV|TRAJ and some 24 TRBV|TRBJ combinations, including TRAV13-1|TRAJ22 and TRBV7-9|TRBJ2-7, appeared to be shared among high immuno relation cases. A single dominant TCRalpha VJ recombination with apparently reduced TCRalpha diversity was observed in three of the 10 cases.

Patients who received neoadjuvant chemotherapy or who lacked clinical information were excluded from enrollment. The TCR-sequenced cases shown were male and underwent subtotal esophagectomy with 2- or 3-field lymphadenectomy. RNA was extracted from bulk tumor tissue sections with a Qiagen AllPrep kit, without T-cell sorting. Until RNA extraction, small sections of surgically resected tumor tissue were kept in RNAlater reagent at -80 degrees C. The library was prepared using 5' RACE. A PCR using KAPA HiFi with TCRalpha or TCRbeta constant-region primers and a P20EA primer was followed by a nested second PCR with CA2 or CB2. TCR genes were amplified by unbiased adaptor ligation RT-PCR, with reverse transcription by Superscript III and a polyT18-containing BSL-18E primer. After second-strand synthesis and blunting, the P10EA/P20EA adaptor was ligated to the cDNA 5' end, followed by NotI digestion. The first and second PCRs ran 15 to 25 cycles of 98°C for 20 s, 65°C for 30 s and 72°C for 1 min. Amplicons were indexed with the Nextera XT Index kit v2 Set A, pooled in equimolar amounts and quantified on a Qubit 2.0 Fluorometer. Sequencing used the Illumina MiSeq platform with 2x300 bp paired-end reads. As for the authors' bioinformatics: Using Repertoire Genesis software ver.1.0, reads were assigned to V and J genes based on the highest identity to IMGT reference sequences. CDR3 was defined as the region from Cys104 to Phe118 plus Gly119 and was translated, and unique sequence reads were defined by distinct V, J and CDR3 amino acids. A shared V|J combination was chosen only when it reached significance in both a Fisher's exact test in edgeR and a Mann Whitney U test. After singletons were removed and 500 repertoire combinations were bootstrapped, the repertoire dissimilarity index was calculated using the R rdi package. TCRdb cleaned the public reads at Q25 with fastp, built clones with MiXCR and kept in-frame beta chains. Entries that share a CDR3 protein sequence are merged under the most common genes and DNA. The V and J calls come from TCRdb's annotation, not from the publication. This sample lists a few thousand distinct CDR3 sequences; around a fifth were detected once. The ten top clones hold around 29% of the sample.

What was sequenced was tumor tissue. Recombination joined TRBV12-3 or TRBV12-4 with TRBJ2-1, with TRBD2 perhaps the D gene, on 6 matching bases. The TCR was taken from a man aged 50 or older with esophageal squamous cell carcinoma. The nucleotide sequence reads as follows: TGTGCCAGCAGCCTTTGGGGGGATGAGCAGTTCTTC. The encoded protein is CASSLWGDEQFF.